The clone carrying this T cell receptor (beta chain) appeared once. What it recognizes is unknown. This record belongs to a study of a mutant IDH1 vaccine in newly diagnosed glioma. Study information: The patients received vaccinations eight times, in weeks 1, 3, 5, 7, 11, 15, 19 and 23. Males made up 62.5% and females about 40% of treated patients, whose mean age was roughly 40 years.

Germline V gene sequence: CDR1 SNHLY, CDR2 FYNNEI. The CDR3 contains 13 residues. V shed 4 bases and J shed 4 bases, with 10 bases lying between them. Sequencing used immunoSEQ multiplex PCR; TCRdb keeps in-frame clones, though not all of them. In the table there are around 39,000 clones, 65% to 85% of which are singletons. Time point indicated: week 23, last vaccination. What each vaccine dose contained was 300 ug of mutant IDH1 20-mer peptide, accompanied by topical imiquimod. The sequenced sample was PBMCs, obtained from a glioma patient whose treatment included an IDH1 peptide vaccine. The receptor was isolated from a woman aged 18-35 years with glioma. Some clones in this sample may be carry-over from other donors' samples. The chain employs TRBV2 and TRBJ1-2, with TRBD1 as a possible D gene (5 bases). The CDR3 region is CASSVKGPYGYTF. As DNA, the CDR3 is TGTGCCAGCAGTGTTAAGGGACCCTATGGCTACACCTTC.